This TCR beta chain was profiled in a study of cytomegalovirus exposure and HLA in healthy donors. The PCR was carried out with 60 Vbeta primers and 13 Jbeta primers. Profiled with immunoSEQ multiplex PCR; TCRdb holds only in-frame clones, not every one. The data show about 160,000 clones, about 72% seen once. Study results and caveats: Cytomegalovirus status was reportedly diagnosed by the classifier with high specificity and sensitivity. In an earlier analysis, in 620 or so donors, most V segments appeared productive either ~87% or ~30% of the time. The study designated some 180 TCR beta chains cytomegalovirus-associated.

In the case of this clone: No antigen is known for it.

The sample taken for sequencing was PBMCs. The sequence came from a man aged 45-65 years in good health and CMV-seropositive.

CDR3 DNA: TGTGCCAGCAGCTTTGGAGGGACTGGCGGGGCCAACGTCCTGACTTTC. The encoded protein is CASSFGGTGGANVLTF. The rearrangement links TRBV5-8 to TRBJ2-6, with TRBD2 as a possible D gene (6 bases). Germline V gives CDR1 SGHTS, CDR2 YDEGEE. The CDR3 is made up of 16 amino acids. With 2 bases removed from V and 4 bases from J, the gap between germline ends came to 13 bases.